This TCR beta chain emerged from a study of T cell responses to AZD1222 COVID-19 vaccine (dated by TCRdb to 2020 to 2022). General notes on the study: TCR sequencing covered 233 trial participants: about 210 given two doses of AZD1222 and approximately 26 given two doses of MenACWY control vaccine. Trial participants were enrolled by age into subgroups of 18-55, 56-69 and 70-plus years, and 148, 28 and 57 TCR-sequenced participants, respectively, were included in these subgroups.

CDR1 and CDR2 (SNHLY, FYNNEI) derive from the germline V gene. V and J lose 3 bases and 0 bases, and a span of 6 bases separates them. Reading from cysteine to phenylalanine, the CDR3 counts 14 amino acids. The retained sequence is limited to the CDR3, 42 bases, with the frame set at the first base. A note on this clone: Its target antigen remains unknown. No much larger clonotype is one base removed from it; base qualities were not supplied.

Beyond this particular receptor, the publication reports: In the small 56-69-year group, the increase in depth fell short of significance, most likely because of low power. Participants were mostly white British and included more females than males, and it was suggested by the authors that clonal diversity may have been underestimated. Conclusions about previously exposed vaccinees are limited because only six or seven AZD1222 recipients were SARS-CoV-2 seropositive at baseline. A significant rise in spike-specific TCR breadth and depth was observed after two AZD1222 doses relative to day 0 and relative to MenACWY recipients. CD4 TCRs associated with the vaccine covered the entire spike protein, and the dominant responses were in regions 160-218 and 743-854. Reportedly, close to half of the unique spike-specific TCRs recognized epitopes lying outside the regions that are mutated in the B.1.351 and B.1.1.7 variants. No day 14 peak-response samples were available, so repertoires were characterized only after the peak T cell response.

The CDR3 regions of human TCRbeta chains were analyzed by immunosequencing. The authors processed their data as follows. TCRs in the repertoires were matched against a reference library of SARS-CoV-2-specific TCRs that had been generated with the MIRA antigen-specificity platform. Breadth meant the fraction of unique TCRs that were SARS-CoV-2-associated, whereas depth meant the fraction of total T cells that were SARS-CoV-2-associated. Each spike-specific TCR was assigned to its reactive spike region and to a CD4 or CD8 class using the MIRA data. Log10-transformed breadth and depth values were compared by one-way ANOVA with Sidak's multiple comparisons tests. Held by TCRdb, this immuneACCESS table contains in-frame sequences only and omits some clones. Under half of the omission traces to an unresolved V gene where checked; the cause of the rest is unknown. V and J calls and clone size follow that table, whereas D and trimming were derived from the DNA. The sample table records 55,000 to 65,000 clones; roughly 80% of these occur just once. Roughly 3.6% of the sample is held by the ten biggest clonotypes.

The sample's time point label is to be understood as: about 28 days (+/-7) after the second vaccine dose. AZD1222 recipients whose second dose came at about 4 weeks and those whose second dose came at about 12 weeks were combined into one group, since spike-specific TCR depth and breadth did not differ between the two schedules. The vaccinee samples were drawn from two UK trials, COV001 and COV002, one of which was a single-blind randomized controlled phase 2/3 trial testing AZD1222 (ChAdOx1 nCoV-19) in healthy adults. For TCRbeta chain sequencing, PBMC samples were collected from trial participants at day 0 and at day 28 after the second dose.

The chain uses TRBV2 and TRBJ1-5; the D gene is not confidently resolved. Sequencing was performed on peripheral blood, taken 28 days after the second AZD1222 dose. This clonotype was sampled from an adult who received the AZD1222 COVID-19 vaccine. The DNA sequence is as follows: TGTGCCAGCAGTGATGGGAATAGCAATCAGCCCCAGCATTTT. Translated, this is CASSDGNSNQPQHF.